Described below is a single TCR beta chain sequence and its context. The template was genomic DNA from peripheral blood, not RNA. TRB rearrangements spanning V, D and J were amplified using mixed TRB-A/B primers. One entry per CDR3 protein, called by TCRdb with MiXCR from the multiplex PCR reads. In the table there are about 4,900 distinct CDR3 sequences, more than 35% of which are singletons. The sample comes from a study of T cell repertoires in aging, cancer and after chemotherapy. After removal of 6 bases from V and 3 bases from J, the junction contained 2 bases not matched to a gene. Germline V gives CDR1 SQVTM, CDR2 ANQGSEA. CDR3 length: 14 residues.

This sequence joins TRBV29-1 and TRBJ2-5; 15 bases are shared with TRBD2. Material: blood. This sequence originates from a human donor in good health. CDR3 protein: CSVWTSGGEETQYF. In DNA, the CDR3 is TGCAGCGTATGGACTAGCGGGGGGGAAGAGACCCAGTACTTC.